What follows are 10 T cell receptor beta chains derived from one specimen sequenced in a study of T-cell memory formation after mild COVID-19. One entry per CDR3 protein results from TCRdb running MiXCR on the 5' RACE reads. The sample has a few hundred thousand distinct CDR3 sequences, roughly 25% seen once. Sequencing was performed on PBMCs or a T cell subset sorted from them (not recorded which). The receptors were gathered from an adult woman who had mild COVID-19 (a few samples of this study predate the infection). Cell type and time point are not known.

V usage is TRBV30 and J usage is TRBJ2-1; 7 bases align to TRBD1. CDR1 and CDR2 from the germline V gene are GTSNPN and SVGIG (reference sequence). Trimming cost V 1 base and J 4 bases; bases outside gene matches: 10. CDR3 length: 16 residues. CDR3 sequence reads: CAWSDLRGPRYNEQFF. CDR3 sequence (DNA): TGTGCCTGGAGTGACCTGAGGGGGCCACGTTACAATGAGCAGTTCTTC.

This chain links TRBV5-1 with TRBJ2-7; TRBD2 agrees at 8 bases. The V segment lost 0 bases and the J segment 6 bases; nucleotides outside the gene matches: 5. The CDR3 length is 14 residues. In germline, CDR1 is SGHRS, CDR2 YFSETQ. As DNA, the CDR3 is TGCGCCAGCAGCTTGGAGCGGGGGTCACCCGAGCAGTACTTC. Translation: CASSLERGSPEQYF.

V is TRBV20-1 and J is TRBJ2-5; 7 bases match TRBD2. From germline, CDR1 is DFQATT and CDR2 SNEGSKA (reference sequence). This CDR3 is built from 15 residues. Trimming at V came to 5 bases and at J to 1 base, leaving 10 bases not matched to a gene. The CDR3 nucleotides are TGCAGTGCTCCCAGGGAGGGATCCAGCCAAGAGACCCAGTACTTC. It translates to CSAPREGSSQETQYF.

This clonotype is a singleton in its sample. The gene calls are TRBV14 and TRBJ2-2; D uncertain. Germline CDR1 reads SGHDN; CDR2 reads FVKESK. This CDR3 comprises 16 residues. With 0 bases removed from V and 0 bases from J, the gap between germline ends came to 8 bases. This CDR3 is CASSQEDNANTGELFF. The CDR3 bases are TGTGCCAGCAGCCAAGAAGACAACGCGAACACCGGGGAGCTGTTTTTT.

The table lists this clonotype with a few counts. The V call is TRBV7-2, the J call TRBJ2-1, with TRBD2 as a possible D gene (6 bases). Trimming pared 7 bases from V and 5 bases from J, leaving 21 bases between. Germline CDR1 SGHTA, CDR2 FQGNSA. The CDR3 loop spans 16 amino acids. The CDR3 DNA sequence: TGTGCCAGCAACCTTATGGGCCTGGCGGGGCACAATGAGCAGTTCTTC. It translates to CASNLMGLAGHNEQFF.

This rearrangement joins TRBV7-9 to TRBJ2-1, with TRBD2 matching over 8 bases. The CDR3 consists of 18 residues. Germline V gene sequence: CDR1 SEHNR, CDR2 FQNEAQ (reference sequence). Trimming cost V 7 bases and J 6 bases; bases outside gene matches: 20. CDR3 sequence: CASTNSSIRGGRFNEQFF. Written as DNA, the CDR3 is TGTGCCAGCACTAACAGTTCCATCCGGGGCGGGAGGTTCAATGAGCAGTTCTTC.

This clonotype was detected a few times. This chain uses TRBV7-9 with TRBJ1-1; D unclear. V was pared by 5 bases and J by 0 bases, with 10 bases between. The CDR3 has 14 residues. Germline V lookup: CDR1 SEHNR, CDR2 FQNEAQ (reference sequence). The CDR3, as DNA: TGTGCCAGCAGCCCCAACTCCCTGAACACTGAAGCTTTCTTT. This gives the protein CASSPNSLNTEAFF.

The CDR3 DNA reads as TGCAGCGTTCGGGGGCTAGGGGACAATGAGCAGTTCTTC. It is translated as CSVRGLGDNEQFF. The gene calls are TRBV29-1 and TRBJ2-1; D may match TRBD1 or TRBD2 (6 bases each). Trimming pared 5 bases from V and 5 bases from J, leaving 13 bases between. This CDR3 spans 13 amino acids. Germline CDR1 reads SQVTM; CDR2 reads ANQGSEA.

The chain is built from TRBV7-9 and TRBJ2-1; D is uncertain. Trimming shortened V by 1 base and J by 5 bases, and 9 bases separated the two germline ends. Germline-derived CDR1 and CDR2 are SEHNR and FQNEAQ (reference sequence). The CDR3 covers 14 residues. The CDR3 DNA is TGTGCCAGCAGCTTAGATACAACGGACAATGAGCAGTTCTTC. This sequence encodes CASSLDTTDNEQFF.

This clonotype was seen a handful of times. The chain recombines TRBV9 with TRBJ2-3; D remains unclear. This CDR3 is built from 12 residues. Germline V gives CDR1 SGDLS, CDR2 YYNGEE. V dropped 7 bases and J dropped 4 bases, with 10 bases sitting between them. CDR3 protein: CASGQEPDTQYF. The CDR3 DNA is TGTGCCAGCGGCCAGGAACCAGATACGCAGTATTTT. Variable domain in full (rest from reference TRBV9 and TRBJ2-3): DSGVTQTPKHLITATGQRVTLRCSPRSGDLSVYWYQQSLDQGLQFLIQYYNGEERAKGNILERFSAQQFPDLHSELNLSSLELGDSALYFCASGQEPDTQYFGPGTRLTVL.